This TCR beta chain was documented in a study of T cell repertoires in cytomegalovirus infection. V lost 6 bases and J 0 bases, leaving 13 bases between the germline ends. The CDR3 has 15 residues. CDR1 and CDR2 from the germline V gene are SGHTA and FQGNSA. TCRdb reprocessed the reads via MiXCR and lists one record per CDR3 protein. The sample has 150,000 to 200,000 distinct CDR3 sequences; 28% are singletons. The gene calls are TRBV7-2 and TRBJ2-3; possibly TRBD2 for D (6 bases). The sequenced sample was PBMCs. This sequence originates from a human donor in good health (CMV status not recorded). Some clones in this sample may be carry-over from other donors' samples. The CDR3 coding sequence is TGTGCCAGCAGTCTCACGGGGGAGAGCACAGATACGCAGTATTTT. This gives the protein CASSLTGESTDTQYF.